The source of this TCR beta chain is a study of blood T cell repertoires in COVID-19. Study at large: PBMCs, B-cell-depleted T cells, or T cells were the source of the cDNA or gDNA that made up the material.

In the authors' workflow: Reference gene primer amplification yielded estimated nucleated cell counts. The method was immunoSEQ multiplex PCR; TCRdb's version includes in-frame clones alone and lacks a portion of them. D and trimming come from the DNA, and the V and J calls and clone size come from that table. The sample contains some 380,000 clones, about 80% of which appear only once. V was clipped by 5 bases and J by 1 base; unmatched bases: 6. Germline V CDR1 and CDR2: KGHDR, SFDVKD. CDR3 size: 16 residues. The V and J genes are TRBV24-1 and TRBJ2-2; 7 bases are a match to TRBD1. The source of this sequence is a human donor with acute or convalescent COVID-19. The donor label of this sample is uncertain. The specimen was peripheral blood. The CDR3 loop is CATSAHRGLNTGELFF. In nucleotides, the CDR3 is TGTGCCACCAGTGCCCACAGGGGCCTGAACACCGGGGAGCTGTTTTTT.